Shown below are 9 T cell receptor beta chains from a single sample sequenced in a study of T cells in Graves' hyperthyroidism and ophthalmopathy. The investigators amplified TCR beta CDR3 regions from RNA transcripts. The HTBI primer set was used in a first-round RT-PCR of the TCR CDR3. TCRdb re-analysed the multiplex PCR reads in MiXCR, keeping a single row per CDR3 protein. The data hold approximately 870,000 distinct CDR3 sequences, with more than 30% observed a single time. Sequencing input: blood. The receptor source for this set is a man younger than 35 with Graves' hyperthyroidism.

This clonotype has at least ten counts. The chain has TRBV7-9 and TRBJ2-5; TRBD1 might be the D (6 bases). Germline V CDR1 and CDR2: SEHNR, FQNEAQ (reference sequence). Trimming left V 5 bases short and J 1 base short, with 11 bases between. CDR3 size: 14 residues. CDR3 sequence: CASSPDRSQETQYF. In DNA form, the CDR3 reads TGTGCCAGCAGCCCCGACAGGTCCCAAGAGACCCAGTACTTC. Full variable domain (rest looked up from reference TRBV7-9 and TRBJ2-5): DTGVSQNPRHKITKRGQNVTFRCDPISEHNRLYWYRQTLGQGPEFLTYFQNEAQLEKSRLLSDRFSAERPKGSFSTLEIQRTEQGDSAMYLCASSPDRSQETQYFGPGTRLLVL.

Only a few counts were recorded for this clonotype. J is TRBJ2-5 and V is TRBV7-8, with D unresolved. CDR1 SGHVS and CDR2 FQNEAQ come from the germline V gene. The CDR3 loop spans 13 amino acids. Trimming took 3 bases from V and 5 from J, leaving 10 bases between them. DNA of the CDR3: TGTGCCAGCAGCTTTAGTCCGGGTGAGACCCAGTACTTC. Translation gives CASSFSPGETQYF. Variable domain in full (rest from reference TRBV7-8 and TRBJ2-5): GAGVSQSPRYKVAKRGQDVALRCDPISGHVSLFWYQQALGQGPEFLTYFQNEAQLDKSGLPSDRFFAERPEGSVSTLKIQRTQQEDSAVYLCASSFSPGETQYFGPGTRLLVL.

The chain joins TRBV29-1 to TRBJ2-7; tentative D call: TRBD1 (5 bases). Trimming shortened V by 0 bases and J by 7 bases, and 13 bases separated the two germline ends. Per germline, CDR1 SQVTM and CDR2 ANQGSEA. The CDR3 is 13 residues long. The CDR3 reads CSVEESPGLEQYF. DNA for the CDR3: TGCAGCGTTGAAGAGTCACCAGGGCTGGAGCAGTACTTC.

V gene TRBV7-9 combines with J gene TRBJ2-2; D remains unclear. The V gene's germline CDR1 is SEHNR and CDR2 FQNEAQ (reference sequence). V lost 5 bases, J lost 8 bases, and 9 bases lay in between. This CDR3 spans 12 amino acids. The CDR3 DNA follows: TGTGCCAGCAGCGATATCCGAGGGGAGCTGTTTTTT. This sequence encodes CASSDIRGELFF.

The chain links TRBV7-9 to TRBJ2-7; TRBD1 matches 8 bases. From germline, CDR1 is SEHNR and CDR2 FQNEAQ (reference sequence). Trimming cost V 5 bases and J 2 bases; bases outside gene matches: 14. The CDR3 length is 17 residues. CDR3 residues: CASSTSLTGDGTYEQYF. CDR3 DNA sequence: TGTGCCAGCAGCACCAGTCTGACAGGGGACGGGACCTACGAGCAGTACTTC.

About this clonotype itself: The germline gene is not matched at one end of the junction; a read error may be the cause. The J gene is TRBJ1-3, the V gene TRBV5-1; TRBD1 might be the D (5 bases). The length of the CDR3 is 15 residues. Germline V lookup: CDR1 SGHRS, CDR2 YFSETQ. CDR3 sequence reads: CASRRGDYSGNTIYF. CDR3 DNA sequence: TGCGCCAGCCGGAGAGGGGATTACTCTGGAAACACCATATACTTT.

V usage is TRBV10-3 and J usage is TRBJ1-1, with a tentative D call TRBD1 (6 bases). The CDR3 totals 12 residues. V was trimmed by 10 bases and J by 2 bases, leaving 11 bases between them. Germline CDR1 ENHRY, CDR2 SYGVKD. In DNA form, the CDR3 reads TGTGCCACCAGGACAGATAACACTGAAGCTTTCTTT. Its protein is CATRTDNTEAFF.

This rearrangement joins TRBV7-2 to TRBJ2-7, with 11 bases matching TRBD2. The germline gives CDR1 SGHTA, CDR2 FQGNSA. V shed 8 bases and J 3 bases; nucleotides not matched to a gene: 12. The CDR3 totals 16 residues. The CDR3 sequence is CASSSAGTSGNYEQYF. For the CDR3, the DNA is TGTGCCAGCTCATCAGCCGGGACTAGCGGTAACTACGAGCAGTACTTC.

Only a few counts were recorded for this clonotype. The chain carries TRBV12-3 or TRBV12-4 and TRBJ1-1; 8 bases are shared with TRBD1. The CDR3 runs to 12 residues. V was clipped by 5 bases and J by 8 bases; unmatched bases: 4. The CDR3 here is CASSIRDREAFF. The CDR3 DNA is TGTGCCAGCAGTATCCGGGACAGGGAAGCTTTCTTT.